This TCR beta chain was identified during a study of blood T cells in healthy people across ages. Study-wide results and caveats: Unsorted PBMC input precluded a conclusive naive versus antigen-experienced comparison.

V lost 0 bases and J 3 bases, leaving 9 bases between the germline ends. This CDR3 comprises 15 residues. The germline V gene has CDR1 LGHNA and CDR2 YNFKEQ. Then a second PCR, running roughly 6 to 12 cycles, was carried out with a sample-barcoded 5' primer and a J-beta primer mix. TCRdb itself ran the 5' RACE reads through MiXCR, one entry per CDR3 protein. Counted here are 800,000 to 950,000 distinct CDR3 sequences, around 48% occurring once; the ten biggest clones make up roughly 12%. Aged roughly 6 to 90, donors were systemically healthy Caucasians from Russia. This clonotype has just a few counts. Its matching antigen is unknown.

The chain uses TRBV4-2 and TRBJ2-1, with D possibly called TRBD1 or TRBD2 (5 bases each). Sequencing input: blood. This clonotype originated in a man aged 25-45 years in good health. CDR3 sequence: CASSQDGTDYNEQFF. In nucleotides, the CDR3 is TGTGCCAGCAGCCAAGATGGGACCGACTACAATGAGCAGTTCTTC.